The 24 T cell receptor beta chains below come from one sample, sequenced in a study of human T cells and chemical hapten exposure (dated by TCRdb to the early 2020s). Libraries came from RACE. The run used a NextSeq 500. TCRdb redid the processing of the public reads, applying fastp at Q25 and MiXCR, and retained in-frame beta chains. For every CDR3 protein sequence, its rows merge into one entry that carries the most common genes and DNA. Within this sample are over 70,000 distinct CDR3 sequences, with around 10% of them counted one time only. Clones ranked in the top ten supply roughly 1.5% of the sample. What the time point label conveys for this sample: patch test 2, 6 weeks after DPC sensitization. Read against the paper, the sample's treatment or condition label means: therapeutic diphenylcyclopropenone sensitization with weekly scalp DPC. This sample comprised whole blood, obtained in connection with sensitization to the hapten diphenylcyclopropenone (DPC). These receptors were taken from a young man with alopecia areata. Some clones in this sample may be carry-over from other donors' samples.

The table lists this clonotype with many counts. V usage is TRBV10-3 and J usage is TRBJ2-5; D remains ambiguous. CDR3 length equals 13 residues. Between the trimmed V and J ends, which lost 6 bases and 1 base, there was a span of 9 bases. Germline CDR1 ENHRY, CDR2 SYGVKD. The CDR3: CAIRRGIQETQYF. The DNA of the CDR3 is TGTGCCATCAGGAGAGGCATCCAAGAGACCCAGTACTTC.

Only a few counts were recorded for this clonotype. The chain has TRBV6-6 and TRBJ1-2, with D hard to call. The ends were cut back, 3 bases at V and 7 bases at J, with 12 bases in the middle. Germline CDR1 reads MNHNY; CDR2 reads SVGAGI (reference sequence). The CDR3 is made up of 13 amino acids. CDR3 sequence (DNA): TGTGCCAGCAGTTATTTGAGGCCGCTTGGCTACACCTTC. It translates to CASSYLRPLGYTF.

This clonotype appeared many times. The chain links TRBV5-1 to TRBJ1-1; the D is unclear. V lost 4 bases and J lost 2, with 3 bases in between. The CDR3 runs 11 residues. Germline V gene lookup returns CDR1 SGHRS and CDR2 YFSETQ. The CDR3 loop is CASSINTEAFF. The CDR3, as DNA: TGCGCCAGCAGCATTAACACTGAAGCTTTCTTT.

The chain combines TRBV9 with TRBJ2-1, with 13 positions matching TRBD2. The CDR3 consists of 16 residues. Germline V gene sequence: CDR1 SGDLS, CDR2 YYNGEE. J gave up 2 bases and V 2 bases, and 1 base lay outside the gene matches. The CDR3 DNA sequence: TGTGCCAGCAGCGTGACTAGCGGGGGGCCCTACAATGAGCAGTTCTTC. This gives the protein CASSVTSGGPYNEQFF. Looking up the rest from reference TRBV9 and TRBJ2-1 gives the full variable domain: DSGVTQTPKHLITATGQRVTLRCSPRSGDLSVYWYQQSLDQGLQFLIQYYNGEERAKGNILERFSAQQFPDLHSELNLSSLELGDSALYFCASSVTSGGPYNEQFFGPGTRLTVL.

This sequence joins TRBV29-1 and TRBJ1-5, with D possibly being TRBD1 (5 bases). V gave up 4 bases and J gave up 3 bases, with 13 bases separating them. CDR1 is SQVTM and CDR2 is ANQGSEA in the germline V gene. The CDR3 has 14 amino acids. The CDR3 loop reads CSVGGAGYNQPQHF. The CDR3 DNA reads TGCAGCGTTGGAGGGGCAGGTTACAATCAGCCCCAGCATTTT.

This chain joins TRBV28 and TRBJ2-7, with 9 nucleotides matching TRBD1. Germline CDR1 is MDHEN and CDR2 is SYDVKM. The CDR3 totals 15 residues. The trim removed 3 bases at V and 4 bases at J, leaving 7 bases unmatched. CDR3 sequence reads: CASSLRTGVFYEQYV. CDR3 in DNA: TGTGCCAGCAGTTTGAGGACAGGGGTGTTTTACGAGCAGTACGTC.

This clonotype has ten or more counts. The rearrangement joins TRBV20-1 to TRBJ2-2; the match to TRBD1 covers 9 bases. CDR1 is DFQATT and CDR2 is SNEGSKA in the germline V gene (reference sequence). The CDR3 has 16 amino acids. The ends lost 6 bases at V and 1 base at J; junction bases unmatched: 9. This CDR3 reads CSARPGTGRNTGELFF. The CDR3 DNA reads TGCAGTGCCCGTCCCGGGACAGGGCGGAACACCGGGGAGCTGTTTTTT.

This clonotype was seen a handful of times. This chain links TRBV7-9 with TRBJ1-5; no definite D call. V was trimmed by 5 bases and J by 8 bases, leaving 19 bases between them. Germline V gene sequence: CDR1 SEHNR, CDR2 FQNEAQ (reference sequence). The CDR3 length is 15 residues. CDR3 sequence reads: CASSPSGPGKEPQHF. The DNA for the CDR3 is TGTGCCAGCAGCCCTAGCGGACCGGGTAAGGAGCCCCAGCATTTT.

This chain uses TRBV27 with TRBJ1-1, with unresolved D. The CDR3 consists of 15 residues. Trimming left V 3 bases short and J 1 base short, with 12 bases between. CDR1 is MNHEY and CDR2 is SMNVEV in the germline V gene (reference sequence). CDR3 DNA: TGTGCCAGCAGTTTGAAGCCAGGCCGGAACACTGAAGCTTTCTTT. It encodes CASSLKPGRNTEAFF.

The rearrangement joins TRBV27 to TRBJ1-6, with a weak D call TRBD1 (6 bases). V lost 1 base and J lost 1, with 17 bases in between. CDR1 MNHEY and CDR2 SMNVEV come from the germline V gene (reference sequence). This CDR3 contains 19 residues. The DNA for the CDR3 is TGTGCCAGCAGTTTATTATGGGACACCTACGGGTCCTATAATTCACCCCTCCACTTT. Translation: CASSLLWDTYGSYNSPLHF.

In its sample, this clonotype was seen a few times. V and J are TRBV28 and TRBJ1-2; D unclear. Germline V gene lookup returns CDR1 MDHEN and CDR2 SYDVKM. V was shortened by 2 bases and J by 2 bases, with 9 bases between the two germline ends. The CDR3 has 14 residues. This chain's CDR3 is CASSLRSRNYGYTF. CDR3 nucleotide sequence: TGTGCCAGCAGTTTAAGGAGCAGAAACTATGGCTACACCTTC.

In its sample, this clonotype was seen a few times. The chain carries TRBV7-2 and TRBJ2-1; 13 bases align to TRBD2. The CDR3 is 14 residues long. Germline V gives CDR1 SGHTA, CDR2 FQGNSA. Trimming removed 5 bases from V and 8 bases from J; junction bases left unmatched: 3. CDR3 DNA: TGTGCCAGCAGCCCGACTAGCGGGGGGCATGAGCAGTTCTTC. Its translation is CASSPTSGGHEQFF.

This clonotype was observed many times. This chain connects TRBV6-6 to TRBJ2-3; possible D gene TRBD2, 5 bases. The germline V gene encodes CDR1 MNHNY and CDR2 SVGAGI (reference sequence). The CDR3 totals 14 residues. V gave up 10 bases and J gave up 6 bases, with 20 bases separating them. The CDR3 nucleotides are TGTGCCATCAAGGACTTCCCCTTCGGTGATACGCAGTATTTT. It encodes CAIKDFPFGDTQYF.

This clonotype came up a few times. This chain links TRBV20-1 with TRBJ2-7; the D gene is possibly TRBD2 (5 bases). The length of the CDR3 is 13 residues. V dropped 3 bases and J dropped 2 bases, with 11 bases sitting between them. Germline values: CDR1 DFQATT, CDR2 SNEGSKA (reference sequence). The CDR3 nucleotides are TGCAGTGCTAGGGAACTAGGAGCCTACGAGCAGTACTTC. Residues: CSARELGAYEQYF.

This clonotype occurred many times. CDR3 amino acids: CSARERYEQYF. The CDR3 DNA sequence: TGCAGTGCTAGGGAGCGCTACGAGCAGTACTTC. The rearrangement uses TRBV20-1 and TRBJ2-7, with no clear D. Trimming cost V 3 bases and J 3 bases, with 6 bases left between them. CDR1 DFQATT and CDR2 SNEGSKA come from the germline V gene (reference sequence). CDR3 size: 11 residues.

The DNA for the CDR3 is TGCGCCAGCAGCTTGGACGTCGGAAGGGAGACCCAGTACTTC. It encodes CASSLDVGRETQYF. This rearrangement joins TRBV5-1 to TRBJ2-5; D call uncertain. The CDR3 covers 14 residues. Germline V gene lookup returns CDR1 SGHRS and CDR2 YFSETQ. Trimming removed 0 bases from V and 5 bases from J, with 11 bases in between.

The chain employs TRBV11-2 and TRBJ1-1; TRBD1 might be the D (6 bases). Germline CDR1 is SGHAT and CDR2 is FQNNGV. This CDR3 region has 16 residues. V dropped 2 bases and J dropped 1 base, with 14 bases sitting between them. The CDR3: CASSLRTVSPNTEAFF. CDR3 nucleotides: TGTGCCAGCAGCTTAAGGACAGTCTCACCGAACACTGAAGCTTTCTTT.

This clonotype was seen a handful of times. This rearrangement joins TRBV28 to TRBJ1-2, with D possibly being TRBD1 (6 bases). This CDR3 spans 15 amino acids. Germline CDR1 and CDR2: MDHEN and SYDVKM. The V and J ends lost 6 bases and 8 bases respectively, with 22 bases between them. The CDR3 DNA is TGTGCCAGCAGCTATACGGACAGAAAGATATCCGGCTACACCTTC. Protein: CASSYTDRKISGYTF.

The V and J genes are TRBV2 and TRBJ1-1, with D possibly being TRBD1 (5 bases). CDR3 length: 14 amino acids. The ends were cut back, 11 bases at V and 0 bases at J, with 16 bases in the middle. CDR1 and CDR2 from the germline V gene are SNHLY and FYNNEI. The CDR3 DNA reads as TGTGCCGGAAAAGGGGCCCTATTGAACACTGAAGCTTTCTTT. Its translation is CAGKGALLNTEAFF.

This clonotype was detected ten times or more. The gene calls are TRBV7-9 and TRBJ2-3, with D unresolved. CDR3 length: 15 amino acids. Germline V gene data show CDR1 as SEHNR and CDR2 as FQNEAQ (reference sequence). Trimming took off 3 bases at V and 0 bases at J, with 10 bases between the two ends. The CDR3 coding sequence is TGTGCCAGCAGCTTCGGCGGACCTAGCACAGATACGCAGTATTTT. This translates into CASSFGGPSTDTQYF.

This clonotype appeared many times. The CDR3 DNA follows: TGTGCCAGTAGTACCAGGGGAAACACTGAAGCTTTCTTT. This codes for CASSTRGNTEAFF. The chain is built from TRBV19 and TRBJ1-1; a possible D gene is TRBD1 (6 bases). V was clipped by 4 bases and J by 2 bases, with 8 bases between them. CDR1 LNHDA and CDR2 SQIVND come from the germline V gene (reference sequence). This CDR3 spans 13 amino acids.

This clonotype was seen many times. The CDR3 region has the DNA TGCGCCACCCGGTCGGACAGGGAAGCCTACAATGAGCAGTTCTTC. Translating gives CATRSDREAYNEQFF. The V and J genes are TRBV10-2 and TRBJ2-1; TRBD1 matches at 8 bases. Looked up from germline, CDR1 is WSHSY and CDR2 is SAAADI. V shed 10 bases, J shed 2 bases, and the junction held 10 bases outside the gene matches. The CDR3 loop spans 15 amino acids.

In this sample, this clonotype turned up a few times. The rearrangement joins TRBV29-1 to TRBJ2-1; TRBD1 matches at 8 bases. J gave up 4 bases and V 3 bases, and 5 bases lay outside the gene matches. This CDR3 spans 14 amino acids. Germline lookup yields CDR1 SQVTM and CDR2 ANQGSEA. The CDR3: CSVEIRDRYNEQFF. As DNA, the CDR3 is TGCAGCGTTGAGATCCGGGACAGGTACAATGAGCAGTTCTTC.

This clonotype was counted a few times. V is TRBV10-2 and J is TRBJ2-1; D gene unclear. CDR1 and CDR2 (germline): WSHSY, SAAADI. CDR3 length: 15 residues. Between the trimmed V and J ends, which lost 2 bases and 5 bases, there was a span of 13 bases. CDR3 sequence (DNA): TGCGCCAGCAGTGAGCCCCATGAACGGGACAATGAGCAGTTCTTC. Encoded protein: CASSEPHERDNEQFF.